This T cell receptor (beta chain) was sequenced for a study of T cell responses to AZD1222 COVID-19 vaccine. V lost 3 bases and J 5 bases, leaving 13 bases between the germline ends. CDR1 is KGHSH, CDR2 LQKENI, per germline. CDR3 length equals 14 residues. Repertoires were generated with immunoSEQ multiplex PCR, while TCRdb's copy carries only in-frame clones and drops some. Altogether more than 75,000 clones are present, 90% being singletons, with the ten largest covering roughly 5.9%. The source material was peripheral blood, sampled 28 days after the second AZD1222 dose. The sequence was obtained from an adult who received the AZD1222 COVID-19 vaccine. J is TRBJ2-5 and V is TRBV18, with a tentative D call TRBD2 (6 bases). The CDR3, as DNA: TGTGCCAGCTCACCTGCCGGGACTGCGGAGACCCAGTACTTC. It yields the protein CASSPAGTAETQYF.